Shown below are 15 T cell receptor beta chains from a single sample sequenced in a study of regulatory T cells in long-lasting Graves disease. Time point given: persistent/refractory GD, antithyroid drugs over 5 years with positive TRAb. Generation of the TCR library employed RNA extracted from PBMCs. Relying on iRepertoire HTBI primers and Arm-PCR of CDR3 regions, the team built TCR beta libraries. Each CDR3 protein gets one entry after TCRdb re-called the multiplex PCR reads with MiXCR. The sample shows roughly 700,000 distinct CDR3 sequences, about 32% of them seen only once. The sequencing here drew on peripheral blood mononuclear cells (PBMCs), taken when the disease was refractory, from a patient treated with antithyroid drugs. The receptor set was obtained from a female donor with Graves disease.

This clonotype was counted many times. The J gene is TRBJ1-5, the V gene TRBV3-1; D might be TRBD1 (6 bases). V lost 5 bases and J 4 bases, leaving 12 bases between the germline ends. The germline gives CDR1 LGHDT, CDR2 YNNKEL (reference sequence). This CDR3 contains 14 residues. The CDR3 spells CASSEQGGNQPQHF. The DNA of the CDR3 is TGTGCCAGCAGCGAACAGGGTGGTAATCAGCCCCAGCATTTT.

The chain couples TRBV20-1 to TRBJ1-5; TRBD1 matches at 10 bases. Germline V gene data show CDR1 as DFQATT and CDR2 as SNEGSKA (reference sequence). This CDR3 has 17 residues. V was pared by 4 bases and J by 2 bases, with 11 bases of the junction left unmatched. The CDR3 loop is CSAMVFFGTGGNQPQHF. The DNA of the CDR3 is TGCAGTGCTATGGTATTTTTCGGGACAGGGGGCAATCAGCCCCAGCATTTT.

The chain employs TRBV7-6 and TRBJ2-7, with unresolved D. Deletions cut 5 bases from V and 6 bases from J, with 20 bases between. The CDR3 length is 15 residues. Germline values: CDR1 SGHVS, CDR2 FNYEAQ. The CDR3 sequence: CASSQWLRPPTEQYF. CDR3 nucleotide sequence: TGTGCCAGCAGCCAATGGTTGCGCCCTCCGACCGAGCAGTACTTC.

There are a few counts of this clonotype. This sequence joins TRBV12-3 or TRBV12-4 and TRBJ1-3, with D possibly being TRBD1 (5 bases). The CDR3 sequence is 15 residues long. V was trimmed by 2 bases and J by 4 bases, leaving 12 bases between them. CDR3 nucleotides: TGTGCCAGCAGTTTATCGTCAGGGTTAGGAAACACCATATATTTT. Amino acid sequence: CASSLSSGLGNTIYF.

The V gene is TRBV20-1, the J gene TRBJ2-7; the match to TRBD1 covers 8 bases. This CDR3 has 17 residues. Unmatched junction bases numbered 11, after V lost 1 base and J lost 0 bases. CDR1 and CDR2 from the germline V gene are DFQATT and SNEGSKA (reference sequence). The DNA for the CDR3 is TGCAGTGCTAGAGCCCCTCCCGGACAGGGTCCCTCCTACGAGCAGTACTTC. Translating gives CSARAPPGQGPSYEQYF.

The chain links TRBV25-1 to TRBJ1-2; no definite D call. V was cut by 4 bases and J by 4 bases, with 7 bases left in between. The CDR3 extends over 12 amino acids. Germline V gene data show CDR1 as MGHDK and CDR2 as SYGVNS. The CDR3 is CASSVRGYGYTF. The DNA for the CDR3 is TGTGCCAGCAGTGTACGGGGCTATGGCTACACCTTC.

The table lists this clonotype with many counts. Because the CDR3's place on the DNA is in doubt, the DNA is left out and the CDR3 is given as listed by TCRdb. V and J are TRBV12-3 or TRBV12-4 and TRBJ1-1; the DNA was not compared with TRBD1, the D call given in the table. The CDR3 adds up to 13 amino acids, both ends counted. This CDR3 reads CASSFLAGTEAFF.

The gene calls are TRBV15 and TRBJ1-5; D is unclear. CDR1 and CDR2 from the germline V gene are LNHNV and YYDKDF (reference sequence). The CDR3 sequence is 14 residues long. V lost 1 base, J lost 7 bases, and 11 bases lay in between. The CDR3 nucleotides are TGTGCCACCAGCAGAGGGAGGGAATCACAGCCCCAGCATTTT. It yields the protein CATSRGRESQPQHF.

The rearrangement uses TRBV7-9 and TRBJ1-1; the match to TRBD1 covers 7 bases. V lost 5 bases, J lost 1 base, and 7 bases stayed unmatched. This CDR3 contains 15 residues. CDR1 is SEHNR and CDR2 is FQNEAQ in the germline V gene (reference sequence). CDR3 region: CASSPSTGQNTEAFF. CDR3 nucleotide sequence: TGTGCCAGCAGCCCGTCGACAGGGCAGAACACTGAAGCTTTCTTT.

This clonotype was counted only a few times. This rearrangement joins TRBV5-6 to TRBJ1-5; a possible D gene is TRBD1 (6 bases). Trimming took 0 bases from V and 11 from J, leaving 21 bases between them. This CDR3 region has 16 residues. CDR1 is SGHDT and CDR2 is YYEEEE in the germline V gene. In DNA form, the CDR3 reads TGTGCCAGCAGCTTGGGAGCCGAAGGGGGGTTATCAGCCCAGCATTTT. This codes for CASSLGAEGGLSAQHF.

The chain has TRBV12-3 or TRBV12-4 and TRBJ1-5, with 7 bases identical to TRBD1. The CDR3 is 13 amino acids. Germline trimming cut 6 bases from V and 7 bases from J; bases unmatched to any gene: 6. The CDR3 protein is CASRNRGDQPQHF. The DNA for the CDR3 is TGTGCCAGCAGGAACAGGGGAGACCAGCCCCAGCATTTT.

As concerns this clonotype: A much larger clone is a single base away; this may be a read error. The CDR3 DNA follows: TGTGCCAGCAGACCGACAGGGCTTAGAGGCTATGGCTACACCTTC. It is translated as CASRPTGLRGYGYTF. This chain connects TRBV28 to TRBJ1-2; TRBD1 matches at 7 bases. The CDR3 totals 15 residues. Germline assignment: CDR1 MDHEN and CDR2 SYDVKM. Losses at the gene ends were 6 bases for V and 4 bases for J; bases not matched to a gene: 11.

This clonotype was picked up a small number of times. This chain links TRBV7-9 with TRBJ1-2, with 7 bases that match TRBD1. The germline V gene encodes CDR1 SEHNR and CDR2 FQNEAQ (reference sequence). Trimming removed 1 base from V and 3 bases from J; junction bases left unmatched: 8. The CDR3 contains 16 residues. The CDR3 nucleotides read TGTGCCAGCAGCTTAGTTCCTAGGGGGCGCGACTATGGCTACACCTTC. Protein product: CASSLVPRGRDYGYTF.

This clonotype was observed a few times. This chain links TRBV6-2 or TRBV6-3 with TRBJ2-5; D may be TRBD1 (6 bases). V gave up 8 bases and J gave up 3 bases, with 19 bases separating them. The CDR3 consists of 15 residues. Germline V gives CDR1 MNHEY, CDR2 SVGEGT. CDR3 nucleotides: TGTGCCAGCGCCCCTCGCTGGACAGATAAAGAGACCCAGTACTTC. This encodes CASAPRWTDKETQYF.

This chain uses TRBV20-1 with TRBJ2-7, with TRBD2 identical over 13 bases. Germline V CDR1 and CDR2: DFQATT, SNEGSKA (reference sequence). The CDR3 has 17 amino acids. V lost 4 bases, J lost 3 bases, and 12 bases stayed unmatched. The CDR3 here is CSATRGLAGVWDYEQYF. DNA for the CDR3: TGCAGTGCTACCCGAGGACTAGCGGGAGTATGGGACTACGAGCAGTACTTC.